The TCR beta chain under discussion was sequenced for a study of patients and donors after allogeneic stem cell transplantation. CDR3 length equals 14 residues. Germline V gives CDR1 DFQATT, CDR2 SNEGSKA (reference sequence). Losses at the gene ends were 5 bases for V and 1 base for J; bases not matched to a gene: 4. Ten or more counts support this clonotype. One entry per CDR3 protein, called by TCRdb with MiXCR from the RT-PCR reads. The repertoire has 900,000 to 1,000,000 distinct CDR3 sequences, 18% of them found once; the top ten carry around 6%. The chain uses TRBV20-1 and TRBJ2-5; 10 bases match TRBD2. Sequencing input: blood, either unsorted or a sorted T cell fraction (not recorded which). The receptor was isolated from a human donor who was either an allogeneic HSCT recipient or a stem cell or donor lymphocyte infusion donor (not recorded which). It is not recorded whose cells these are; they may come from a transplant donor. The CDR3 spells CSARRLAGQETQYF. The CDR3 DNA follows: TGCAGTGCTCGTCGACTAGCGGGCCAAGAGACCCAGTACTTC.